The 15 T cell receptor beta chains below were found in one sample sequenced in a study of post-analysis software for immune sequencing data (dated by TCRdb to the mid-2010s). The paper as a whole reports these results and caveats: Patients showed significantly higher frequencies than controls for a handful of TRBV segments, among them TRBV5-6, TRBV5-1 and TRBV20-1.

Receptor amplification or capture employed PCR. Reads for this sample came from an Illumina HiSeq 2500. To reduce PCR and sequencing biases, unique molecular identifiers were incorporated into the TCR beta cDNA libraries. TCRdb trimmed public reads at Q25 via fastp, called clones via MiXCR and kept in-frame beta chains. Rows are combined by CDR3 protein, so each entry shows the most common genes and DNA. Counted in this sample were more than 450,000 distinct CDR3 sequences; less than 40% of them appeared once. Together, the top ten hold under 7% of the sample. Their antigens are not known. The sequenced material came from blood. The origin of the receptors is a girl aged 2-17 years with multiple sclerosis.

This clonotype was counted only a few times. V and J are TRBV10-3 and TRBJ1-4; D ambiguous. The CDR3 runs to 13 residues. Per germline, CDR1 ENHRY and CDR2 SYGVKD. Trimming pared 4 bases from V and 8 bases from J, leaving 11 bases between. In nucleotides, the CDR3 is TGTGCCATCAGTGGAACGGTGGGAGAAAAACTGTTTTTT. Its translation is CAISGTVGEKLFF.

The chain combines TRBV7-9 with TRBJ1-1, with a tentative D call TRBD1 (6 bases). V lost 5 bases and J 3 bases, leaving 19 bases between the germline ends. This CDR3 region has 16 residues. Looked up from germline, CDR1 is SEHNR and CDR2 is FQNEAQ (reference sequence). The CDR3 DNA reads as TGTGCCAGCAGCGAGGGCGGGGGCACGAGGGACACTGAAGCTTTCTTT. This translates into CASSEGGGTRDTEAFF.

This clonotype was detected a few times. The chain is built from TRBV12-3 or TRBV12-4 and TRBJ2-1, with 12 bases aligning to TRBD2. This CDR3 spans 16 amino acids. The junction had 7 bases not matched to a gene; V was cut back by 3 bases and J by 7 bases. In nucleotides, the CDR3 is TGTGCCAGCAGTTTCCCTAGCGGGGGGGCAACTAATGAGCAGTTCTTC. This translates into CASSFPSGGATNEQFF.

This clonotype was recorded a few times. The rearrangement links TRBV24-1 to TRBJ2-3, with 7 bases identical to TRBD2. The CDR3 runs to 16 residues. Germline trimming cut 3 bases from V and 0 bases from J; bases unmatched to any gene: 5. Germline CDR1 reads KGHDR; CDR2 reads SFDVKD. Here the CDR3 DNA reads TGTGCCACCAGTGATGATCTAGCGGATAGCACAGATACGCAGTATTTT. Translation: CATSDDLADSTDTQYF.

This clonotype showed up just a few times. The chain uses TRBV29-1 and TRBJ2-5; D may be TRBD1 (5 bases). Germline values: CDR1 SQVTM, CDR2 ANQGSEA. V was clipped by 5 bases and J by 5 bases, with 15 bases between them. The CDR3 has 13 residues. CDR3 residues: CSVSGHVGETQYF. CDR3 in DNA: TGCAGCGTTTCAGGACATGTTGGTGAGACCCAGTACTTC.

This clonotype was detected a few times. V usage is TRBV6-5 and J usage is TRBJ1-2; D perhaps matches TRBD1 (5 bases). The CDR3 length is 12 residues. The germline V gene has CDR1 MNHEY and CDR2 SVGAGI. V was cut by 7 bases and J by 8 bases, with 14 bases left in between. DNA for the CDR3: TGTGCCAGCACAAGAGGAGGGGAAGGCTACACCTTC. It specifies CASTRGGEGYTF.

V usage is TRBV10-3 and J usage is TRBJ2-1; 7 bases agree with TRBD2. From germline, CDR1 is ENHRY and CDR2 SYGVKD. The J segment lost 0 bases and the V segment lost 7 bases, leaving 6 bases of the junction unmatched. CDR3 length equals 15 residues. The CDR3 here is CAINTGLVSYNEQFF. The CDR3 bases are TGTGCCATCAACACCGGACTAGTCTCCTACAATGAGCAGTTCTTC.

V usage is TRBV21-1 and J usage is TRBJ2-7. TRBV21-1 is described as a pseudogene. There are 15 residues in the CDR3. The DNA of the CDR3 is TGTGCCAGCAGCACCACCGGAACAGGGCTCTACGAGCAGTACTTC. Protein product: CASSTTGTGLYEQYF.

The chain uses TRBV5-1 and TRBJ2-5, with TRBD2 matching 9 bases. Germline V lookup: CDR1 SGHRS, CDR2 YFSETQ. The CDR3 extends over 15 amino acids. The V gene end was trimmed by 1 base and the J gene end by 4 bases; junction bases not matched to a gene: 5. CDR3: CASSLIPAGGETQYF. As DNA, the CDR3 is TGCGCCAGCAGCTTGATCCCAGCGGGGGGAGAGACCCAGTACTTC.

This clonotype was counted a few times. The chain has TRBV29-1 and TRBJ2-1; 8 bases line up with TRBD1. Germline V gene data show CDR1 as SQVTM and CDR2 as ANQGSEA. This CDR3 is built from 12 residues. The V gene end was trimmed by 8 bases and the J gene end by 5 bases; junction bases not matched to a gene: 5. The CDR3 spells CSTGQDNNEQFF. The CDR3 nucleotides are TGCAGCACGGGACAGGATAACAATGAGCAGTTCTTC.

This chain uses TRBV12-3 or TRBV12-4 with TRBJ2-7; D uncertain. The V and J ends lost 3 bases and 2 bases respectively, with 14 bases between them. The CDR3 totals 15 residues. As DNA, the CDR3 is TGTGCCAGCAGTTTTGCTTTGGGGTACACCTACGAGCAGTACTTC. Its protein is CASSFALGYTYEQYF.

In this sample, this clonotype turned up a few times. The chain carries TRBV5-6 and TRBJ2-5; TRBD2 might be the D (6 bases). CDR3 length: 15 amino acids. Trimming shortened V by 5 bases and J by 2 bases, and 16 bases separated the two germline ends. Germline CDR1 is SGHDT and CDR2 is YYEEEE. DNA of the CDR3: TGTGCCAGCAGACTTACAGGAGGGAGACAAGAGACCCAGTACTTC. Encoded protein: CASRLTGGRQETQYF.

This clonotype came up a few times. This chain joins TRBV4-1 and TRBJ1-2, with D tentatively TRBD1 (6 bases). Germline V CDR1 and CDR2: MGHRA, YSYEKL. Trimming took 1 base from V and 5 from J, leaving 17 bases between them. This CDR3 comprises 16 residues. The CDR3 loop reads CASSQAGGGKFYGYTF. The CDR3, as DNA: TGCGCCAGCAGCCAAGCGGGGGGCGGGAAGTTTTATGGCTACACCTTC.

The chain recombines TRBV28 with TRBJ1-1; D uncertain. This CDR3 is built from 14 residues. Germline loops: CDR1 MDHEN, CDR2 SYDVKM. Trimming took off 3 bases at V and 0 bases at J, with 8 bases between the two ends. DNA for the CDR3: TGTGCCAGCAGTTTCGAGGGATTGAACACTGAAGCTTTCTTT. It encodes CASSFEGLNTEAFF. The variable domain in full, with the rest retrieved from reference TRBV28 and TRBJ1-1, is DVKVTQSSRYLVKRTGEKVFLECVQDMDHENMFWYRQDPGLGLRLIYFSYDVKMKEKGDIPEGYSVSREKKERFSLILESASTNQTSMYLCASSFEGLNTEAFFGQGTRLTVV.

This sequence joins TRBV12-3 or TRBV12-4 and TRBJ1-1; 8 nucleotides match TRBD1. The CDR3 spans 13 residues. J gave up 4 bases and V 3 bases, and 1 base lay outside the gene matches. CDR3 sequence (DNA): TGTGCCAGCAGTTTGACAGGGGTCACTGAAGCTTTCTTT. It translates to CASSLTGVTEAFF.